Following are 12 T cell receptor beta chains from one sample sequenced in a study of cytomegalovirus exposure and HLA in healthy donors (dated by TCRdb to about 2017). The protocol used for the library was the immunoSEQ multiplex PCR assay. The multiplex PCR relied on a mix of 60 forward primers for TCR Vbeta segments and 13 reverse primers for TCR Jbeta segments. The immuneACCESS repertoire file appears here via TCRdb, limited to in-frame rearrangements. These files lack a portion of the clones; in checked studies, under half of the deficit traces to unresolved V genes, and the cause of the others is not known. The sample table lists roughly 170,000 clones, around 80% of them with a count of one. The ten biggest clones cover around 4.4% of the sample. Source material: PBMCs. These TCRs come from a woman in her forties or fifties in good health and CMV-seropositive.

This clone appeared a few times. The chain has TRBV6-5 and TRBJ2-1, with TRBD2 matching 7 bases. The J segment lost 6 bases and the V segment lost 5 bases, leaving 7 bases of the junction unmatched. The CDR3 spans 14 residues. Germline V gene sequence: CDR1 MNHEY, CDR2 SVGAGI. CDR3 DNA: TGTGCCAGCAGTCCCCTACTAGCGACCAATGAGCAGTTCTTC. It translates to CASSPLLATNEQFF.

The chain joins TRBV5-6 to TRBJ2-1; D gene unclear. V shed 5 bases and J shed 8 bases, with 8 bases lying between them. Germline CDR1 and CDR2: SGHDT and YYEEEE. The CDR3 spans 11 residues. The DNA of the CDR3 is TGTGCCAGCAGTTTCTTATATGAGCAGTTCTTC. This translates into CASSFLYEQFF.

This chain joins TRBV7-8 and TRBJ1-2, with D uncertain. The length of the CDR3 is 13 residues. Germline assignment: CDR1 SGHVS and CDR2 FQNEAQ. V was clipped by 5 bases and J by 1 base, with 8 bases between them. This CDR3 reads CASSQTFNYGYTF. CDR3 nucleotide sequence: TGTGCCAGCAGCCAGACATTTAACTATGGCTACACCTTC.

The chain recombines TRBV7-2 with TRBJ2-3, with TRBD2 matching 7 bases. CDR1 and CDR2 from the germline V gene are SGHTA and FQGNSA. V lost 1 base to trimming and J lost 2 bases; unmatched junction nucleotides: 6. The CDR3 has 16 residues. The CDR3 DNA reads TGTGCCAGCAGCTTAGTGGGGGGGAGGGCCACAGATACGCAGTATTTT. It encodes CASSLVGGRATDTQYF.

V is TRBV5-8 and J is TRBJ1-2, with 8 bases lining up with TRBD1. The CDR3 runs 18 residues. Germline V CDR1 and CDR2: SGHTS, YDEGEE. V shed 1 base, J shed 4 bases, and the junction held 15 bases outside the gene matches. The CDR3 here is CASSLIGQGAYLAYGYTF. DNA for the CDR3: TGTGCCAGCAGCTTGATTGGCCAGGGGGCTTATCTGGCCTATGGCTACACCTTC.

The chain recombines TRBV28 with TRBJ2-7; 8 bases fit TRBD1. The trim removed 2 bases at V and 5 bases at J, leaving 11 bases unmatched. The CDR3 totals 16 residues. Germline loops: CDR1 MDHEN, CDR2 SYDVKM. The CDR3 region is CASSLNSGTGPHEQYF. CDR3 nucleotides: TGTGCCAGCAGTTTAAATTCCGGGACAGGCCCCCACGAGCAGTACTTC.

V is TRBV18 and J is TRBJ2-7; 8 positions match TRBD2. Germline CDR1 KGHSH, CDR2 LQKENI. V lost 2 bases to trimming and J lost 6 bases; unmatched junction nucleotides: 6. This CDR3 has 14 residues. The CDR3 DNA reads TGTGCCAGCTCACCATCCGGGGCGGGAGGCGAGCAGTACTTC. Translating gives CASSPSGAGGEQYF.

This clone was counted a few times. The chain couples TRBV2 to TRBJ1-1; possibly TRBD1 for D (5 bases). Germline lookup yields CDR1 SNHLY and CDR2 FYNNEI. The V and J ends lost 7 bases and 5 bases respectively, with 20 bases between them. This CDR3 spans 15 amino acids. CDR3 nucleotides: TGTGCCAGCACTTCAGGGATAGGGAGGAGGACTGAAGCTTTCTTT. Translating gives CASTSGIGRRTEAFF.

The rearrangement joins TRBV11-2 to TRBJ1-2, with 7 bases aligning to TRBD1. The germline CDR1 and CDR2 sequences are SGHAT and FQNNGV. The CDR3 length is 14 residues. The junction had 8 bases not matched to a gene; V was cut back by 5 bases and J by 5 bases. CDR3 protein: CASSLPGQTYGYTF. The CDR3 coding sequence is TGTGCCAGCAGCCTCCCGGGACAGACATATGGCTACACCTTC.

The J gene is TRBJ1-3, the V gene TRBV4-1; D is unresolved. The CDR3 spans 17 residues. Germline assignment: CDR1 MGHRA and CDR2 YSYEKL. V was cut by 4 bases and J by 0 bases, with 16 bases left in between. Here the CDR3 reads CASSLLDLSYSGNTIYF. In DNA form, the CDR3 reads TGCGCCAGCAGCCTTCTAGACCTTTCTTACTCTGGAAACACCATATATTTT.

This chain connects TRBV7-2 to TRBJ2-1, with D unclear. This CDR3 comprises 13 residues. The V end was cut by 5 bases, the J end by 10 bases, with 15 bases between. Germline CDR1 reads SGHTA; CDR2 reads FQGNSA. CDR3 nucleotides: TGTGCCAGCAGCCCAGAGGTAGCCCACGAGCAGTTCTTC. Protein: CASSPEVAHEQFF.

This clone has more than one count but fewer than ten. The V and J genes are TRBV10-3 and TRBJ2-2; 10 bases map to TRBD2. Trimming removed 5 bases from V and 3 bases from J; junction bases left unmatched: 3. Germline CDR1 and CDR2: ENHRY and SYGVKD. The length of the CDR3 is 15 residues. The CDR3 is CAISRAGGDTGELFF. In DNA form, the CDR3 reads TGTGCCATCAGTAGAGCGGGAGGGGACACCGGGGAGCTGTTTTTT.